Listed below are T cell receptor beta chains from one sample, sequenced in a study of T cell responses to AZD1222 COVID-19 vaccine. Data came from immunoSEQ multiplex PCR; TCRdb stores just in-frame clones and leaves some out. The sample carries about 150,000 clones, less than 95% recorded once. The starting material was peripheral blood, obtained 28 days after the second AZD1222 dose. All receptors derive from an adult who received the AZD1222 COVID-19 vaccine. Both conserved end residues are part of each CDR3. A D gene is named only where the DNA matches it firmly. Clone size is given for some rows only: seen once, a few or many times, or a class if the clone is expanded.

D gene,clone size,J gene,V gene,CDR3 protein,CDR3 DNA
TRBD1,-,TRBJ1-5,TRBV28,CASSPGQGPNQPQHF,TGTGCCAGCAGTCCCGGACAGGGGCCCAATCAGCCCCAGCATTTT
TRBD1,-,TRBJ2-7,TRBV28,CASRFTGLGTGGYEQYF,TGTGCCAGCAGGTTCACGGGGCTCGGGACAGGGGGTTACGAGCAGTACTTC
-,-,TRBJ1-2,TRBV6-1,CASSEAPTAHYGYTF,TGTGCCAGCAGTGAAGCCCCCACAGCTCACTATGGCTACACCTTC
-,few,TRBJ1-5,TRBV5-1,CASSPTFVRDSNQPQHF,TGCGCCAGCAGCCCTACCTTCGTCAGGGATAGCAATCAGCCCCAGCATTTT
-,-,TRBJ1-6,TRBV7-2,CASSQRGNSPLHF,TGTGCCAGCAGCCAAAGGGGGAATTCACCCCTCCACTTT
-,-,TRBJ2-3,TRBV18,CASSPLSTDTQYF,TGTGCCAGCTCACCACTCTCCACAGATACGCAGTATTTT
-,-,TRBJ1-3,TRBV7-2,CASSWDMRGPIYF,TGTGCCAGCAGCTGGGACATGAGAGGGCCCATATATTTT
-,few,TRBJ1-6,TRBV27,CASSFRGFQTPLHF,TGTGCCAGCAGTTTTCGGGGGTTCCAAACACCCCTCCACTTT
TRBD2,-,TRBJ2-1,TRBV2,CASRERPGLVYNEQFF,TGTGCCAGCAGGGAACGGCCGGGACTAGTCTACAATGAGCAGTTCTTC
TRBD2,-,TRBJ2-2,TRBV10-3,CAISRTGLAGGPNTGELFF,TGTGCCATCAGTAGAACCGGACTAGCGGGAGGCCCGAACACCGGGGAGCTGTTTTTT
-,-,TRBJ2-7,TRBV5-4,CASSFQGRSSYEQYF,TGTGCCAGCAGCTTCCAGGGTAGGAGCTCCTACGAGCAGTACTTC
TRBD2,-,TRBJ2-1,TRBV5-4,CASSLTSGGPNEQFF,TGTGCCAGCAGCTTGACTAGCGGGGGGCCCAATGAGCAGTTCTTC
TRBD1,-,TRBJ2-6,TRBV24-1,CATSALRGPDSSGANVLTF,TGTGCCACCAGTGCATTAAGGGGGCCCGATTCCTCTGGGGCCAACGTCCTGACTTTC
-,once,TRBJ2-7,TRBV3-1/TRBV3-2,CASSQGGSRYEQYF,TGTGCCAGCAGCCAAGGAGGGTCCCGCTACGAGCAGTACTTC
-,-,TRBJ1-6,TRBV28,CASSLGGLGSPLHF,TGTGCCAGCAGTTTGGGGGGGTTAGGATCACCCCTCCACTTT
TRBD1,-,TRBJ1-1,TRBV5-1,CASSRTGDEAFF,TGCGCCAGCAGCCGGACAGGGGATGAAGCTTTCTTT
-,-,TRBJ2-2,TRBV6-5,CASSPGTLSGELFF,TGTGCCAGCAGTCCCGGGACACTCTCCGGGGAGCTGTTTTTT
TRBD1,-,TRBJ2-2,TRBV7-6,CASSPGQGASGELFF,TGTGCCAGCAGCCCGGGACAGGGGGCCTCCGGGGAGCTGTTTTTT
-,-,TRBJ2-1,TRBV6-1,CASSERYRGGWFF,TGTGCCAGCAGTGAAAGGTACAGGGGAGGTTGGTTCTTC
-,-,TRBJ2-3,TRBV9,CASSVAPRTDTQYF,TGTGCCAGCAGCGTAGCACCCAGGACAGATACGCAGTATTTT
-,few,TRBJ1-1,TRBV5-4,CASSLWDAGNTEAFF,TGTGCCAGCAGCTTGTGGGATGCTGGGAACACTGAAGCTTTCTTT
TRBD1,-,TRBJ1-1,TRBV5-4,CASSPSRDRANTEAFF,TGTGCCAGCAGCCCTAGTAGGGACAGGGCGAACACTGAAGCTTTCTTT
-,-,TRBJ2-5,TRBV13,CASSLGRDRFVQETQYF,TGTGCCAGCAGCTTAGGCCGGGACCGATTCGTACAAGAGACCCAGTACTTC
-,-,TRBJ2-7,TRBV21-1,CASSKGTRDREGEQYF,TGTGCCAGCAGCAAAGGGACTCGGGACAGGGAGGGCGAGCAGTACTTC
-,-,TRBJ2-1,TRBV5-1,CASSLSIKPKSYNEQFF,TGCGCCAGCAGCTTGTCTATAAAGCCTAAGAGCTACAATGAGCAGTTCTTC
-,-,TRBJ1-5,TRBV5-1,CASSSGGASNQPQHF,TGCGCCAGCAGCTCTGGCGGGGCGAGCAATCAGCCCCAGCATTTT
-,-,TRBJ1-6,TRBV6-1,CASSEWLGGNSPLHF,TGTGCCAGCAGTGAATGGTTAGGAGGTAATTCACCCCTCCACTTT
-,few,TRBJ1-6,TRBV7-2,CASTQDGTSPLHF,TGTGCCAGCACCCAGGACGGAACGTCACCCCTCCACTTT
TRBD1,-,TRBJ2-7,TRBV4-1,CASSSLQGSYEQYF,TGCGCCAGCAGCTCCCTACAGGGGTCCTACGAGCAGTACTTC
-,-,TRBJ1-5,TRBV9,CASSVAPGDQPQHF,TGTGCCAGCAGCGTAGCCCCAGGGGACCAGCCCCAGCATTTT
-,-,TRBJ1-2,TRBV30,CAWSVAGRVYTF,TGTGCCTGGAGTGTAGCAGGGAGGGTCTACACCTTC
-,-,TRBJ2-7,TRBV29-1,CSVGPDPYGQYF,TGCAGCGTTGGCCCAGATCCCTACGGGCAGTACTTC
TRBD1,-,TRBJ1-6,TRBV6-5,CASSLDDRGLDSPLHF,TGTGCCAGCAGTTTAGACGACAGGGGACTTGATTCACCCCTCCACTTT
TRBD2,-,TRBJ2-2,TRBV2,CASRGTSYNTGELFF,TGTGCCAGCAGGGGGACTAGCTACAACACCGGGGAGCTGTTTTTT
TRBD1,-,TRBJ1-6,TRBV30,CAWSVPPAGGNSPLHF,TGTGCCTGGAGTGTTCCCCCGGCAGGGGGCAATTCACCCCTCCACTTT
-,-,TRBJ2-2,TRBV7-9,CASSLRTSLVRTGELFF,TGTGCCAGCAGCCTACGGACCAGCCTAGTTCGAACCGGGGAGCTGTTTTTT
TRBD1,-,TRBJ1-2,TRBV27,CASSQGTGPYRGYTF,TGTGCCAGCAGCCAGGGGACAGGGCCCTATAGGGGCTACACCTTC
-,-,TRBJ2-1,TRBV6-5,CASDFQVPSVEQFF,TGTGCCAGCGACTTTCAAGTACCGAGCGTAGAGCAGTTCTTC
-,-,TRBJ2-7,TRBV3-1/TRBV3-2,CASSQGQYDYEQYF,TGTGCCAGCAGCCAAGGGCAGTACGACTACGAGCAGTACTTC
-,-,TRBJ2-5,TRBV24-1,CATSDRHQETQYF,TGTGCCACCAGTGACCGCCATCAGGAGACCCAGTACTTC
TRBD2,-,TRBJ2-7,TRBV27,CASSNGEGRVEQYF,TGTGCCAGCAGTAACGGGGAGGGCCGGGTCGAGCAGTACTTC
-,-,TRBJ1-3,TRBV7-2,CASSLVGDLSGNTIYF,TGTGCCAGCAGCTTAGTTGGGGATCTCTCTGGAAACACCATATATTTT
-,-,TRBJ2-1,TRBV18,CASSPRQDNEQFF,TGTGCCAGCTCACCACGCCAGGACAATGAGCAGTTCTTC
TRBD1,-,TRBJ1-4,TRBV3-1/TRBV3-2,CASTSGQGDEKLFF,TGTGCCAGCACCTCTGGACAGGGAGATGAAAAACTGTTTTTT
TRBD1,-,TRBJ1-2,TRBV27,CASSNTGGTLYGYTF,TGTGCCAGCAGTAATACAGGGGGGACCTTATATGGCTACACCTTC